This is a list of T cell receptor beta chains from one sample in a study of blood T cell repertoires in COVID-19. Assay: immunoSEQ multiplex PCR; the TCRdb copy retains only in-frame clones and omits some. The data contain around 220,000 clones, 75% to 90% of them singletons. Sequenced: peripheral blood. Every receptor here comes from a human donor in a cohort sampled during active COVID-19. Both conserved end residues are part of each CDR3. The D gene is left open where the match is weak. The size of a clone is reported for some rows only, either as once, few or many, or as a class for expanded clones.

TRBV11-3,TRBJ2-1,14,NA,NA,CASSPGVGNNEQFF,TGTGCCAGCAGCCCAGGGGTTGGGAACAATGAGCAGTTCTTC
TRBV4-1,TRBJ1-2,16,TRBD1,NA,CASSQDARGLGYGYTF,TGCGCCAGCAGCCAAGATGCCAGGGGGCTTGGGTATGGCTACACCTTC
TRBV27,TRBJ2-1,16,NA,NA,CASSPPISPGYNEQFF,TGTGCCAGCAGTCCCCCAATTTCTCCCGGTTACAATGAGCAGTTCTTC
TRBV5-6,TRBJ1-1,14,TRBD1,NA,CASSATGTNTEAFF,TGTGCCAGCAGCGCGACAGGGACTAACACTGAAGCTTTCTTT
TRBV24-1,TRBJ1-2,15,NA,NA,CATSDPRTGGEGYTF,TGTGCCACCAGTGATCCTCGGACGGGGGGCGAGGGCTACACCTTC
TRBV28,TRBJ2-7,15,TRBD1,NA,CASSFSGTGGRKQYF,TGTGCCAGCAGTTTTTCGGGGACAGGGGGCAGGAAGCAGTACTTC
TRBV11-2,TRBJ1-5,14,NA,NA,CASSFGTGNQPQHF,TGTGCCAGCAGCTTCGGTACAGGAAATCAGCCCCAGCATTTT
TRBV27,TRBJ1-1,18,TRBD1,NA,CASSLSPGQGARRTEAFF,TGTGCCAGCAGTTTATCCCCGGGGCAGGGGGCAAGGAGGACTGAAGCTTTCTTT
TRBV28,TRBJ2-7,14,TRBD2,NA,CASRKREVPHEQYF,TGTGCCAGCAGGAAGCGGGAGGTCCCCCACGAGCAGTACTTC
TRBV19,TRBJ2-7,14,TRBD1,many,CASSLRDRVREQYF,TGTGCCAGTAGTCTCCGGGACAGGGTCCGCGAGCAGTACTTC
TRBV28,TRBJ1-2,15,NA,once,CASSGPGVGVYGYTF,TGTGCCAGCAGTGGCCCAGGGGTTGGGGTCTATGGCTACACCTTC
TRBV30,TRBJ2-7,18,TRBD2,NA,CAWSVRVSGGRAFYEQYF,TGTGCCTGGAGTGTAAGGGTTTCTGGCGGGAGGGCCTTCTACGAGCAGTACTTC
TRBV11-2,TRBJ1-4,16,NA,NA,CASSSGLRVFNEKLFF,TGTGCCAGCAGCTCGGGGTTAAGAGTCTTTAATGAAAAACTGTTTTTT